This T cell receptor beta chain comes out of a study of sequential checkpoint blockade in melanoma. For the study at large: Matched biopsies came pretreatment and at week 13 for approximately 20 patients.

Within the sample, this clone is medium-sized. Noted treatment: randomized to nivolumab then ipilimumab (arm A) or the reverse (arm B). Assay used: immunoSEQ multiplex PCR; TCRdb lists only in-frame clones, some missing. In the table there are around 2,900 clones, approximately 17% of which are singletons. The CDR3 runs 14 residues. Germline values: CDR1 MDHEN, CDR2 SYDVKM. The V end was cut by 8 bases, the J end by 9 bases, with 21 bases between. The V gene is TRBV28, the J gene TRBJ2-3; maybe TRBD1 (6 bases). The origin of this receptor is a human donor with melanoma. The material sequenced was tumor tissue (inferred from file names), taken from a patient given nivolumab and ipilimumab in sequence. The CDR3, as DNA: TGTGCCAGCCAGAGAACAGGGAGTGAAAGAACGCAGTATTTT. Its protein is CASQRTGSERTQYF.